This TCR beta chain was identified during a study of blood T cell repertoires in COVID-19. Ages ranged from roughly 18 to 100 years, with residence in 24 US areas. This CDR3 region has 16 residues. With V trimmed by 10 bases and J by 3 bases, 16 bases remained unmatched. Germline V gives CDR1 KGHDR, CDR2 SFDVKD. In the authors' workflow: Scientists estimated how many nucleated cells there were by amplifying reference gene primers. TCRdb's copy holds only in-frame clones and misses some; the assay was immunoSEQ multiplex PCR. The DNA was the basis for D and trimming; V, J and clone size are from that table. This sample has 310,000 or so clones; 80% to 90% occur once, and the top ten carry 8.5% to 10%.

This chain links TRBV24-1 with TRBJ1-1; 7 bases line up with TRBD1. This sequence originates from a woman aged 18-29 years who had recovered from COVID-19. The sequencing input was PBMCs or T cells enriched from blood (not recorded which). This chain's CDR3 is CATARTGLQGDTEAFF. The CDR3 region has the DNA TGTGCCACTGCCAGGACCGGCCTCCAGGGGGACACTGAAGCTTTCTTT.